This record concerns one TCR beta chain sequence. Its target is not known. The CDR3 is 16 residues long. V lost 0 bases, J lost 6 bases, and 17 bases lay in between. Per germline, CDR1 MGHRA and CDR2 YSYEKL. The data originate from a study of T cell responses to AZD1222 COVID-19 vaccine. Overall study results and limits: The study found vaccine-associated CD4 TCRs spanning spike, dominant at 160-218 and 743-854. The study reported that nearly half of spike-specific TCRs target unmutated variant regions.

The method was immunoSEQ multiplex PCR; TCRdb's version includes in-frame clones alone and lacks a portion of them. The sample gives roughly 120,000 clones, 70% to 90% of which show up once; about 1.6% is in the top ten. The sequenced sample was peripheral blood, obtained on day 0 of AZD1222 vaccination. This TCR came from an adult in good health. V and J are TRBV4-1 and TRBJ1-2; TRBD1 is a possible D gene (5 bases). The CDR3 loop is CASSQEVGVLAHGYTF. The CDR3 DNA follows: TGCGCCAGCAGCCAAGAGGTAGGGGTCTTAGCGCATGGCTACACCTTC.